This record looks at one T cell receptor beta chain sequence and its context. Its matching antigen is unknown. This record belongs to a study of post-analysis software for immune sequencing data. Overall study context: Disease courses included relapsing-remitting, secondary progressive and progressive-relapsing multiple sclerosis. Study results and caveats: Controls showed lower frequencies than patients for five TRBV segments, and TRBV5-6, TRBV5-1 and TRBV20-1 were among these. By F measure, samples from a shared preparation batch strongly co-clustered. People with multiple sclerosis had a significantly lower normalized Chao1 diversity than controls did.

Researchers reported that TCR beta cDNA libraries carried unique molecular identifiers. Each sample of roughly 0.95 to 10 million input T cells yielded roughly 0.5 million cDNA molecules, so each molecule approximated one T cell. TCRdb used MiXCR to reprocess the PCR reads, holding one entry per CDR3 protein. The sample includes approximately 630,000 distinct CDR3 sequences, more than 50% seen only once; the top ten take 11%. CDR1 and CDR2 from the germline V gene are SGHRS and YFSETQ. V lost 0 bases, J lost 9 bases, and 11 bases stayed unmatched. The CDR3 is made up of 17 amino acids. This chain joins TRBV5-1 and TRBJ2-1, with 11 bases fitting TRBD2. The sequencing sample was made of blood. The sequence came from a girl aged 2 to 9 with multiple sclerosis. The DNA for the CDR3 is TGCGCCAGCAGCTTGGGGCCGACTAGCGGGAATTTGGGTGAGCAGTTCTTC. Residues: CASSLGPTSGNLGEQFF.